The 30 T cell receptor beta chains given below trace back to one sample, sequenced in a study of blood T cell repertoires in COVID-19. Profiled with immunoSEQ multiplex PCR; TCRdb holds only in-frame clones, not every one. The sample records roughly 290,000 clones, 70% to 90% being singletons. The specimen sequenced was PBMCs or T cells enriched from blood (not recorded which). These receptors were taken from a woman in her 30s who had recovered from COVID-19.

The rearrangement links TRBV13 to TRBJ2-7; D possibly corresponds to TRBD2 (6 bases). CDR1 and CDR2 (germline): PRHDT, FYEKMQ (reference sequence). CDR3 length equals 17 residues. V lost 5 bases and J lost 2, with 22 bases in between. The CDR3 nucleotides are TGTGCCAGCAGCGGTCAAGAGGAGGGATCGGGCGCCTACGAGCAGTACTTC. Translation gives CASSGQEEGSGAYEQYF.

This clone was recorded many times. The chain uses TRBV12-3 or TRBV12-4 and TRBJ1-1; tentative D call: TRBD1 (5 bases). The CDR3 covers 13 residues. V dropped 3 bases and J dropped 6 bases, with 11 bases sitting between them. CDR3 protein: CASSFLRDAEAFF. The CDR3 DNA is TGTGCCAGCAGTTTTCTGCGGGACGCTGAAGCTTTCTTT.

The V and J genes are TRBV7-2 and TRBJ1-5; D unclear. In germline, CDR1 is SGHTA, CDR2 FQGNSA. Trimming left V 3 bases short and J 0 bases short, with 9 bases between. The CDR3 loop spans 15 amino acids. In DNA, the CDR3 is TGTGCCAGCAGCTTTGGGCAGGTTAGCAATCAGCCCCAGCATTTT. Its translation is CASSFGQVSNQPQHF.

V usage is TRBV28 and J usage is TRBJ2-7, with D tentatively TRBD1 (6 bases). Germline V gives CDR1 MDHEN, CDR2 SYDVKM. This CDR3 is built from 14 residues. V was shortened by 8 bases and J by 0 bases, with 14 bases between the two germline ends. The CDR3 region is CASYNRDNSYEQYF. The DNA for the CDR3 is TGTGCCAGCTACAACCGGGACAACTCCTACGAGCAGTACTTC.

This sequence joins TRBV19 and TRBJ2-1; 8 positions agree with TRBD2. The trim removed 5 bases at V and 10 bases at J, leaving 4 bases unmatched. Germline CDR1 is LNHDA and CDR2 is SQIVND (reference sequence). This CDR3 has 12 residues. CDR3 DNA: TGTGCCAGTAGTTTCTTAGCGGGGGAGCAGTTCTTC. As protein: CASSFLAGEQFF. Using reference TRBV19 and TRBJ2-1 for the parts outside the CDR3, the full variable domain is DGGITQSPKYLFRKEGQNVTLSCEQNLNHDAMYWYRQDPGQGLRLIYYSQIVNDFQKGDIAEGYSVSREKKESFPLTVTSAQKNPTAFYLCASSFLAGEQFFGPGTRLTVL.

The chain is built from TRBV9 and TRBJ2-1, with TRBD2 identical over 7 bases. V was clipped by 0 bases and J by 10 bases; unmatched bases: 4. The CDR3 consists of 13 residues. CDR1 SGDLS and CDR2 YYNGEE come from the germline V gene. The CDR3 sequence is CASSVAPGLEQFF. CDR3 in DNA: TGTGCCAGCAGCGTAGCTCCGGGACTAGAGCAGTTCTTC. Using reference TRBV9 and TRBJ2-1 for the parts outside the CDR3, the full variable domain is DSGVTQTPKHLITATGQRVTLRCSPRSGDLSVYWYQQSLDQGLQFLIQYYNGEERAKGNILERFSAQQFPDLHSELNLSSLELGDSALYFCASSVAPGLEQFFGPGTRLTVL.

As regards this clone: Other DNA sequences within the sample encode an identical CDR3. The chain couples TRBV7-9 to TRBJ1-4; D unclear. Germline V CDR1 and CDR2: SEHNR, FQNEAQ (reference sequence). V was shortened by 5 bases and J by 0 bases, with 7 bases between the two germline ends. The CDR3 has 14 amino acids. The CDR3 spells CASSRVATNEKLFF. Written as DNA, the CDR3 is TGTGCCAGCAGCAGAGTTGCAACTAATGAAAAACTGTTTTTT.

The table lists this clone with a few counts. The chain has TRBV28 and TRBJ2-1, with D perhaps matching TRBD1 (7 bases). This CDR3 is 16 amino acids long. Germline V gene sequence: CDR1 MDHEN, CDR2 SYDVKM. V lost 5 bases, J lost 5 bases, and 19 bases lay in between. The DNA of the CDR3 is TGTGCCAGCAGTCCGGGGCTGGCAGGGGGGAACAATGAGCAGTTCTTC. The encoded protein is CASSPGLAGGNNEQFF.

The V and J genes are TRBV29-1 and TRBJ2-5; 7 bases are shared with TRBD1. Trimming removed 2 bases from V and 2 bases from J; junction bases left unmatched: 2. The CDR3 totals 13 residues. Germline CDR1 is SQVTM and CDR2 is ANQGSEA. The CDR3 loop is CSVEWDRQETQYF. The CDR3 DNA reads TGCAGCGTTGAATGGGACAGACAAGAGACCCAGTACTTC.

This chain uses TRBV11-2 with TRBJ2-6; D is uncertain. Trimming shortened V by 2 bases and J by 2 bases, and 7 bases separated the two germline ends. The germline V gene has CDR1 SGHAT and CDR2 FQNNGV. The CDR3 sequence is 15 residues long. The CDR3 here is CASSLRSPGANVLTF. Written as DNA, the CDR3 is TGTGCCAGCAGCTTACGGAGCCCTGGGGCCAACGTCCTGACTTTC.

CDR3 sequence: CASSERRTVSYEQYF. The CDR3, as DNA: TGTGCCAGCAGTGAAAGGAGGACAGTCTCCTACGAGCAGTACTTC. The gene calls are TRBV6-1 and TRBJ2-7; D may be TRBD1 (6 bases). Germline loops: CDR1 MNHNS, CDR2 SASEGT. This CDR3 has 15 amino acids. The ends were cut back, 2 bases at V and 0 bases at J, with 11 bases in the middle.

The chain has TRBV28 and TRBJ2-7, with D possibly being TRBD2 (6 bases). This CDR3 region has 15 residues. V was cut by 1 base and J by 1 base, with 11 bases left in between. Germline V CDR1 and CDR2: MDHEN, SYDVKM. The CDR3 sequence: CASSLLGGMSYEQYF. For the CDR3, the DNA is TGTGCCAGCAGTTTATTAGGCGGGATGTCCTACGAGCAGTACTTC.

This rearrangement joins TRBV28 to TRBJ2-7, with 8 bases that match TRBD1. In germline, CDR1 is MDHEN, CDR2 SYDVKM. The CDR3 extends over 13 amino acids. V gave up 5 bases and J gave up 5 bases; unmatched junction bases: 5. The CDR3 bases are TGTGCCAGCAGTCCCCAGGACAGGGACGAGCAGTACTTC. Protein: CASSPQDRDEQYF.

This sequence joins TRBV6-5 and TRBJ2-7; 12 positions agree with TRBD2. The CDR3 loop spans 15 amino acids. The V gene end was trimmed by 5 bases and the J gene end by 3 bases; junction bases not matched to a gene: 5. Per germline, CDR1 MNHEY and CDR2 SVGAGI. The CDR3 nucleotides are TGTGCCAGCAGTAGGACTAGCGGGGCGATCTACGAGCAGTACTTC. Its protein is CASSRTSGAIYEQYF.

The rearrangement uses TRBV7-9 and TRBJ1-1, with D perhaps TRBD1 (6 bases). From germline, CDR1 is SEHNR and CDR2 FQNEAQ (reference sequence). Between the trimmed V and J ends, which lost 6 bases and 5 bases, there was a span of 31 bases. This CDR3 region has 19 residues. The CDR3 bases are TGTGCCAGCAGTCCCCCAAACATAGGGCAGGCACCAAGGGGGACTGAAGCTTTCTTT. Protein sequence: CASSPPNIGQAPRGTEAFF.

The J gene is TRBJ1-1, the V gene TRBV29-1; tentatively, D is TRBD1 (5 bases). This CDR3 contains 13 residues. Germline V CDR1 and CDR2: SQVTM, ANQGSEA. Trimming took 5 bases from V and 0 from J, leaving 10 bases between them. For the CDR3, the DNA is TGCAGCGTTATGGGACTTCTGAACACTGAAGCTTTCTTT. It translates to CSVMGLLNTEAFF.

This clone turned up a few times. This CDR3 is also generated by other DNA sequences in the sample. The rearrangement uses TRBV2 and TRBJ1-5; D might be TRBD1 (6 bases). CDR3 length equals 15 residues. Germline values: CDR1 SNHLY, CDR2 FYNNEI. V shed 1 base and J shed 1 base, with 8 bases lying between them. This CDR3 is CASSEVQGSNQPQHF. The CDR3 coding sequence is TGTGCCAGCAGTGAAGTCCAGGGGAGCAATCAGCCCCAGCATTTT.

The rearrangement joins TRBV28 to TRBJ1-4, with TRBD1 matching 7 bases. CDR3 length equals 16 residues. Germline trimming cut 7 bases from V and 8 bases from J; bases unmatched to any gene: 16. From germline, CDR1 is MDHEN and CDR2 SYDVKM. CDR3 nucleotides: TGTGCCAGCAACTCATATGAGAGGGGGCGGTGGGAAAAACTGTTTTTT. Translating it yields CASNSYERGRWEKLFF.

The chain combines TRBV5-1 with TRBJ1-1; 8 nucleotides agree with TRBD1. Trimming removed 3 bases from V and 0 bases from J; junction bases left unmatched: 7. Germline V CDR1 and CDR2: SGHRS, YFSETQ. This CDR3 is 16 amino acids long. DNA for the CDR3: TGCGCCAGCAGCTCCCCAGGGGGCAAGGTGAACACTGAAGCTTTCTTT. Its protein product is CASSSPGGKVNTEAFF.

In its sample, this clone was seen once. The rearrangement uses TRBV9 and TRBJ1-1; D unclear. The CDR3 spans 11 residues. Germline V gene lookup returns CDR1 SGDLS and CDR2 YYNGEE. V gave up 3 bases and J gave up 8 bases, with 8 bases separating them. The CDR3: CASSGNSEAFF. The CDR3 DNA sequence: TGTGCCAGCAGCGGAAACTCCGAAGCTTTCTTT.

V is TRBV24-1 and J is TRBJ1-1; D is possibly TRBD1 (6 bases). Trimming took off 4 bases at V and 1 base at J, with 12 bases between the two ends. The CDR3 loop spans 15 amino acids. CDR1 is KGHDR and CDR2 is SFDVKD in the germline V gene. As DNA, the CDR3 is TGTGCCACCAGTGACCCGGGACACCCGAACACTGAAGCTTTCTTT. Residues: CATSDPGHPNTEAFF.

The V and J genes are TRBV11-3 and TRBJ2-1, with D possibly matching TRBD1 (5 bases). V was trimmed by 6 bases and J by 10 bases, leaving 16 bases between them. This CDR3 has 13 amino acids. The germline CDR1 and CDR2 sequences are SGHNT and YENEEA. CDR3 sequence (DNA): TGTGCCAGCAGTCGCGATGGGGCTCACGAGCAGTTCTTC. Translation: CASSRDGAHEQFF.

CDR3 sequence (DNA): TGCGCCAGCAGCTTGAGGTTGAGGACTAGCACAGATACGCAGTATTTT. This sequence encodes CASSLRLRTSTDTQYF. The genes are TRBV5-1 and TRBJ2-3; TRBD2 might be the D (5 bases). This CDR3 is 16 amino acids long. Germline CDR1 reads SGHRS; CDR2 reads YFSETQ. V was shortened by 1 base and J by 0 bases, with 12 bases between the two germline ends.

The V and J genes are TRBV7-2 and TRBJ1-5; D possibly corresponds to TRBD1 (5 bases). CDR3 size: 19 residues. In germline, CDR1 is SGHTA, CDR2 FQGNSA. Trimming removed 1 base at V and 1 base at J, with 20 bases between. CDR3 in DNA: TGTGCCAGCAGCTTAGGTCAGGGATTTGGTTTGTTCAGCAATCAGCCCCAGCATTTT. Protein sequence: CASSLGQGFGLFSNQPQHF.

The genes are TRBV28 and TRBJ1-5; possible D gene TRBD1, 6 bases. Germline V gene data show CDR1 as MDHEN and CDR2 as SYDVKM. CDR3 length: 13 amino acids. V was pared by 8 bases and J by 3 bases, with 11 bases between. CDR3 amino acids: CASHGGNNQPQHF. CDR3 coding DNA: TGTGCCAGCCATGGGGGCAACAATCAGCCCCAGCATTTT.

The rearrangement joins TRBV30 to TRBJ1-3; D possibly corresponds to TRBD1 (6 bases). With 0 bases removed from V and 3 bases from J, the gap between germline ends came to 9 bases. CDR3 size: 14 residues. Germline V CDR1 and CDR2: GTSNPN, SVGIG (reference sequence). The CDR3 reads CAWSVQGGGNTIYF. CDR3 in DNA: TGTGCCTGGAGTGTACAAGGGGGTGGAAACACCATATATTTT.

The V gene is TRBV6-5, the J gene TRBJ1-5, with D maybe TRBD1 (5 bases). Trimming removed 2 bases at V and 10 bases at J, with 18 bases between. CDR3 length equals 15 residues. Germline V gene data show CDR1 as MNHEY and CDR2 as SVGAGI. The CDR3 coding sequence is TGTGCCAGCAGTTACCGGACAAGGACGTCTGGTCCCCAGCATTTT. It is translated as CASSYRTRTSGPQHF.

This clone was detected a few times. The chain carries TRBV28 and TRBJ2-7, with D possibly being TRBD1 (6 bases). This CDR3 is 16 amino acids long. Germline V lookup: CDR1 MDHEN, CDR2 SYDVKM. The V end was cut by 3 bases, the J end by 3 bases, with 18 bases between. The CDR3 sequence: CASSFPRARDNYEQYF. Here the CDR3 DNA reads TGTGCCAGCAGTTTCCCTAGGGCGAGGGACAACTACGAGCAGTACTTC.

The sample holds one count of this clone. The rearrangement links TRBV28 to TRBJ2-7, with a tentative D call TRBD2 (5 bases). Trimming cost V 6 bases and J 2 bases, with 14 bases left between them. The CDR3 is 14 amino acids. Germline CDR1 MDHEN, CDR2 SYDVKM. The CDR3 sequence: CASSPRGMTYEQYF. The CDR3 DNA reads TGTGCCAGCAGCCCCCGAGGGATGACCTACGAGCAGTACTTC.

The chain joins TRBV28 to TRBJ1-1; TRBD1 is a possible D gene (5 bases). Germline values: CDR1 MDHEN, CDR2 SYDVKM. Trimming shortened V by 5 bases and J by 5 bases, and 24 bases separated the two germline ends. The CDR3 covers 17 residues. In nucleotides, the CDR3 is TGTGCCAGCAGTCCCCGTGGAGGGGAATATCGGTATACTGAAGCTTTCTTT. This sequence encodes CASSPRGGEYRYTEAFF.